This T cell receptor (beta chain) is drawn from a study of T cells in Graves' hyperthyroidism and ophthalmopathy. TCR beta CDR3 regions were amplified from RNA. During a first-round RT-PCR of the TCR CDR3, the HTBI primer set was used. TCRdb used MiXCR to reprocess the multiplex PCR reads, holding one entry per CDR3 protein. The sample lists fewer than 750,000 distinct CDR3 sequences, 14% to 15% occurring once. A Clinical Activity Score of at least 3, a NOSPECS grade of at least 4 and a duration under 3 months were recorded in the ophthalmopathy patients. Using more than 7.5 ml of fresh peripheral blood, PBMCs were prepared. J was trimmed by 4 bases and V by 9 bases; bases with no gene match: 27. This CDR3 is built from 19 residues. Per germline, CDR1 MDHEN and CDR2 SYDVKM.

The rearrangement links TRBV28 to TRBJ2-7, with TRBD1 matching over 7 bases. The sample comprised blood. The clonotype comes from a woman in her thirties or forties with Graves' ophthalmopathy. CDR3 loop: CARPLDLQGTLLWSYEQYF. Written as DNA, the CDR3 is TGTGCCAGACCCCTGGACCTACAGGGGACACTTCTTTGGTCGTACGAGCAGTACTTC.